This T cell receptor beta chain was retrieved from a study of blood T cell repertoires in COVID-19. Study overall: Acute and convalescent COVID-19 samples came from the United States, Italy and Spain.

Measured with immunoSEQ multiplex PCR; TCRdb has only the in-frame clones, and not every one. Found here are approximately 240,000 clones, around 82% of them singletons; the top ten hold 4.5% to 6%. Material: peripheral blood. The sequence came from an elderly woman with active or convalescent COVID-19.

The CDR3 DNA is TGTGCCAGCAGCCAAGATCTTGGGCGAGGGACTGGGGCCAACGTCCTGACTTTC. Translated: CASSQDLGRGTGANVLTF. V gene TRBV3-1 (or the pseudogene TRBV3-2) combines with J gene TRBJ2-6, with D perhaps matching TRBD2 (5 bases). Trimming shortened V by 0 bases and J by 2 bases, and 14 bases separated the two germline ends. The germline CDR1 and CDR2 sequences are LGHDT and YNNKEL (reference sequence). The CDR3 is 18 amino acids.